A selection of T cell receptor beta chains follows, all from one sample in a study of early T cells in non-severe SARS-CoV-2 infection. MiXCR, run by TCRdb on the 5' RACE reads, gives a single entry per CDR3 protein. The table includes roughly 34,000 distinct CDR3 sequences, about 6% detected once. Specimen: whole blood. The source of these receptors is an adult who was a healthcare worker with PCR-confirmed SARS-CoV-2 infection or an uninfected control (not recorded which). Both conserved end residues are part of each CDR3. D genes are given only for firm matches. Clone size is shown for a subset of rows, as once, few, many or a class of expanded clone.

NA,TRBJ2-3,TRBV7-9,NA,TGTGCCAGCAGCTTAGCGCCGGGCCTCACAGATACGCAGTATTTT,CASSLAPGLTDTQYF
NA,TRBJ2-5,TRBV4-3,many,TGCGCCAGCAGCCAAGATAGGTCGGTACAAGAGACCCAGTACTTC,CASSQDRSVQETQYF
TRBD2,TRBJ2-7,TRBV28,many,TGTGCCAGCAGTCCTTTACTAGCGGGGGTTGTCGAGCAGTACTTC,CASSPLLAGVVEQYF
NA,TRBJ2-2,TRBV30,many,TGTGCCTGGAGTGTACGGGGGGCCACCGGGGAGCTGTTTTTT,CAWSVRGATGELFF
NA,TRBJ2-6,TRBV6-5,few,TGTGCCAGCAGTTACTCGTACAGCTCTGGGGCCAACGTCCTGACTTTC,CASSYSYSSGANVLTF
NA,TRBJ2-5,TRBV20-1,many,TGCAGTGCTAGACGCGGGTCCCAAGAGACCCAGTACTTC,CSARRGSQETQYF
NA,TRBJ2-1,TRBV28,many,TGTGCCAGCAGTTTAACGCGCGAGCAGTTCTTC,CASSLTREQFF
TRBD2,TRBJ2-1,TRBV6-5,many,TGTGCCAGCAGTCCCGGCGGGACTAGCAGATACAATGAGCAGTTCTTC,CASSPGGTSRYNEQFF
TRBD1,TRBJ1-6,TRBV3-1,many,TGTGCCAGCAGCCAACGGACAGGGAGCTCCTATAATTCACCCCTCCACTTT,CASSQRTGSSYNSPLHF
NA,TRBJ2-5,TRBV10-3,many,TGTGCCATCAGTGAGTCGAGAGGCAGGGTCGGACAAGAGACCCAGTACTTC,CAISESRGRVGQETQYF
NA,TRBJ1-2,TRBV7-9,NA,TGTGCCAGCAGCTTGGATAACTATGGCTACACCTTC,CASSLDNYGYTF
NA,TRBJ2-3,TRBV7-9,many,TGTGCCAGCAGCTTAGGGAACAACAGGCTCCTAGGGGATACGCAGTATTTT,CASSLGNNRLLGDTQYF
NA,TRBJ1-5,TRBV19,many,TGTGCCAGTAGTATAATGCGACAGCCAAGCAATCAGCCCCAGCATTTT,CASSIMRQPSNQPQHF